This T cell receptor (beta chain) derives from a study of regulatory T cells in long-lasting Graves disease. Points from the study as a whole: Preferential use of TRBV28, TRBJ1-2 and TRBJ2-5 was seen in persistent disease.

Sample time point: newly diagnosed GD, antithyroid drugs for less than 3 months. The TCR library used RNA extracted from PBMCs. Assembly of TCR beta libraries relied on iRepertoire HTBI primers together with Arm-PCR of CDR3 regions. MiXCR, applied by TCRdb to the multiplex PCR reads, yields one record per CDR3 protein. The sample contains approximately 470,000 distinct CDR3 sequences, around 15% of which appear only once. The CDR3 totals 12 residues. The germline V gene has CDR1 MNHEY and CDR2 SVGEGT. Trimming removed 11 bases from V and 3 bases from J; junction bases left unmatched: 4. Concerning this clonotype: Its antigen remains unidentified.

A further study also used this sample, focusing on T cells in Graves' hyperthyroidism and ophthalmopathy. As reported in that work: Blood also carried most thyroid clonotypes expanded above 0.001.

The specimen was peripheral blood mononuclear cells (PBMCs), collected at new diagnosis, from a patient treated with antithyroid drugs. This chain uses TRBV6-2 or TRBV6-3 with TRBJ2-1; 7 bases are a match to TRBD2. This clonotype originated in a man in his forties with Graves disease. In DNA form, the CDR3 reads TGTGCCGTCCGGGACTACTACAATGAGCAGTTCTTC. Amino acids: CAVRDYYNEQFF.